The next 32 T cell receptor beta chains were all read from a single sample in a study of response to subunit inactivated influenza vaccine. MiXCR, run by TCRdb on the RT-PCR reads, gives a single entry per CDR3 protein. Of roughly 540,000 distinct CDR3 sequences in the sample, less than 25% were seen once. This sample also belongs to another study, concerning T cells expressing NK-cell markers. That paper states: The authors generated TCR beta cDNA through 5'RACE template switching with UMIs.

The sample was CD4+ T cells sorted from PBMCs, taken 12 days after vaccination. The receptor set was obtained from a man aged 50 or older who received an inactivated influenza vaccine.

Written as DNA, the CDR3 is TGTGCCAGCAGCCCTGGGGGGGGGATCTCCAATGAGCAGTTCTTC. Translating it yields CASSPGGGISNEQFF. The rearrangement uses TRBV3-1 and TRBJ2-1; 7 nucleotides match TRBD2. The length of the CDR3 is 15 residues. J was trimmed by 6 bases and V by 4 bases; bases with no gene match: 9. The V gene's germline CDR1 is LGHDT and CDR2 YNNKEL (reference sequence).

The chain uses TRBV4-3 and TRBJ2-2; D is ambiguous. This CDR3 contains 14 residues. The V and J ends lost 4 bases and 6 bases respectively, with 12 bases between them. Germline CDR1 LGHNA, CDR2 YSLEER. Here the CDR3 reads CASSPSAGPGELFF. CDR3 nucleotides: TGCGCCAGCAGCCCAAGCGCCGGTCCCGGGGAGCTGTTTTTT.

The CDR3 spells CASSLDKLNGYTF. CDR3 bases: TGCGCCAGCAGCTTGGACAAGTTGAATGGCTACACCTTC. The V call is TRBV5-1, the J call TRBJ1-2; the D is unclear. Germline loops: CDR1 SGHRS, CDR2 YFSETQ. V lost 0 bases to trimming and J lost 6 bases, with 9 bases between them. This CDR3 has 13 residues.

The V gene is TRBV7-2, the J gene TRBJ2-1; 8 bases map to TRBD2. Trimming cost V 7 bases and J 6 bases; bases outside gene matches: 11. The CDR3 sequence is 15 residues long. Per germline, CDR1 SGHTA and CDR2 FQGNSA. Here the CDR3 DNA reads TGTGCCAGCACCCTGTGGGCGGGGGGTTCCAATGAGCAGTTCTTC. Protein product: CASTLWAGGSNEQFF.

This clonotype was counted a few times. The chain uses TRBV11-1 and TRBJ2-1, with 7 bases that match TRBD2. In germline, CDR1 is SGHAT, CDR2 FQDESV (reference sequence). J was trimmed by 3 bases and V by 1 base; bases with no gene match: 12. This CDR3 spans 18 amino acids. CDR3 bases: TGTGCCAGCAGCTTAGAAGTCGTGCGCGGGAGAGTCTACAATGAGCAGTTCTTC. Its translation: CASSLEVVRGRVYNEQFF.

This clonotype was seen more than once but under ten times. The chain couples TRBV13 to TRBJ2-1; TRBD1 matches at 12 bases. The CDR3 covers 15 residues. The V and J ends lost 4 bases and 7 bases, in that order; junction bases with no gene match: 5. The germline V gene encodes CDR1 PRHDT and CDR2 FYEKMQ (reference sequence). As DNA, the CDR3 is TGTGCCAGCAGCTCTTGGGACAGGGGGCTGAATGAGCAGTTCTTC. Translation: CASSSWDRGLNEQFF.

This clonotype was observed a handful of times. This chain links TRBV5-1 with TRBJ2-4; no definite D call. The CDR3 spans 13 residues. The germline V and J ends were trimmed by 5 bases and 5 bases, with 11 bases remaining between them. Germline CDR1 reads SGHRS; CDR2 reads YFSETQ. CDR3: CASRSTGENIQYF. CDR3 bases: TGCGCCAGCAGATCGACGGGTGAAAACATTCAGTACTTC.

This clonotype was recorded many times. The genes are TRBV4-2 and TRBJ1-1; the match to TRBD1 covers 8 bases. CDR3 length: 16 amino acids. The J segment lost 0 bases and the V segment lost 4 bases, leaving 7 bases of the junction unmatched. Germline V gene sequence: CDR1 LGHNA, CDR2 YNFKEQ. The CDR3 loop is CASSPGQGLMNTEAFF. The DNA of the CDR3 is TGTGCCAGCAGCCCTGGACAGGGCTTAATGAACACTGAAGCTTTCTTT.

CDR3 amino acids: CASSLVPDSSYEQYF. Here the CDR3 DNA reads TGTGCCAGCAGCTTAGTTCCCGACAGTTCCTACGAGCAGTACTTC. The genes are TRBV7-2 and TRBJ2-7; a weak D match, TRBD1 (5 bases). The V gene's germline CDR1 is SGHTA and CDR2 FQGNSA. This CDR3 has 15 amino acids. Deletions cut 1 base from V and 1 base from J, with 11 bases between.

This clonotype turned up a few times. The J gene is TRBJ2-1, the V gene TRBV15, with D hard to call. CDR3 length: 13 amino acids. Germline lookup yields CDR1 LNHNV and CDR2 YYDKDF (reference sequence). The ends were cut back, 3 bases at V and 8 bases at J, with 11 bases in the middle. The CDR3 sequence: CATSSETFYEQFF. The CDR3 coding sequence is TGTGCCACCAGCAGTGAGACCTTTTATGAGCAGTTCTTC.

This clonotype appeared many times. The V gene is TRBV29-1, the J gene TRBJ1-1, with TRBD1 matching 10 bases. V dropped 4 bases and J dropped 8; count of bases not matched to a gene: 1. Germline loops: CDR1 SQVTM, CDR2 ANQGSEA. This CDR3 is built from 11 residues. CDR3 in amino acids: CSVADRGEAFF. CDR3 DNA sequence: TGCAGCGTTGCGGACAGGGGGGAAGCTTTCTTT.

The sample holds a few counts of this clonotype. J is TRBJ1-6 and V is TRBV12-3 or TRBV12-4; TRBD1 agrees at 7 bases. This CDR3 has 14 amino acids. Trimming removed 7 bases from V and 6 bases from J; junction bases left unmatched: 6. The CDR3 region is CASTSGTVNSPLHF. In DNA form, the CDR3 reads TGTGCCAGCACTAGTGGGACAGTTAATTCACCCCTCCACTTT.

The V call is TRBV6-5, the J call TRBJ1-4, with TRBD1 matching over 7 bases. This CDR3 has 17 residues. Trimming at V came to 0 bases and at J to 5 bases, leaving 9 bases not matched to a gene. Per the germline V gene, CDR1 is MNHEY and CDR2 is SVGAGI. This chain's CDR3 is CASSYSNVGRGNEKLFF. For the CDR3, the DNA is TGTGCCAGCAGTTACTCGAATGTCGGCAGGGGGAATGAAAAACTGTTTTTT.

The gene calls are TRBV12-3 or TRBV12-4 and TRBJ2-3; TRBD2 matches 8 bases. V shed 5 bases, J shed 1 base, and the junction held 8 bases outside the gene matches. The CDR3 sequence is 16 residues long. This chain's CDR3 is CASSPLTRGGTDTQYF. As DNA, the CDR3 is TGTGCCAGCAGTCCGCTTACGCGGGGGGGCACAGATACGCAGTATTTT.

The chain combines TRBV7-2 with TRBJ2-5, with no clear D. Between the trimmed V and J ends, which lost 2 bases and 5 bases, there was a span of 9 bases. The CDR3 contains 13 residues. The germline gives CDR1 SGHTA, CDR2 FQGNSA. The CDR3 coding sequence is TGTGCCAGCAGCTTATCAGTGTTTGAGACCCAGTACTTC. Its translation is CASSLSVFETQYF.

This clonotype came up once. At one end the junction does not follow the germline gene, possibly because of a read error. V usage is TRBV30 and J usage is TRBJ2-5, with D perhaps TRBD1 or TRBD2 (5 bases each). CDR1 is GTSNPN and CDR2 is SVGIG in the germline V gene (reference sequence). The CDR3 consists of 11 residues. The CDR3 reads CAWNRGDPLNF. The DNA for the CDR3 is TGTGCCTGGAACCGAGGGGATCCCTTGAACTTC.

The sample holds a few counts of this clonotype. The J gene is TRBJ2-3, the V gene TRBV24-1, with TRBD2 as a possible D gene (6 bases). The CDR3 has 16 amino acids. V gave up 0 bases and J gave up 3 bases, with 12 bases separating them. Germline V gene lookup returns CDR1 KGHDR and CDR2 SFDVKD. DNA for the CDR3: TGTGCCACCAGTGATTTGCGTTTCGGAGGGACAGATACGCAGTATTTT. Translated: CATSDLRFGGTDTQYF.

The V gene is TRBV12-3 or TRBV12-4, the J gene TRBJ2-1, with D perhaps TRBD2 (6 bases). The CDR3 totals 17 residues. Trimming took off 3 bases at V and 4 bases at J, with 19 bases between the two ends. The CDR3 sequence is CASSFRASGPGYNEQFF. CDR3 coding DNA: TGTGCCAGCAGTTTTCGCGCAAGCGGGCCAGGATACAATGAGCAGTTCTTC.

The chain has TRBV7-2 and TRBJ2-5, with 8 bases fitting TRBD2. CDR3 length: 12 amino acids. V lost 5 bases and J lost 7; bases outside the gene matches: 3. Per germline, CDR1 SGHTA and CDR2 FQGNSA. CDR3 nucleotide sequence: TGTGCCAGCAGCGCGGGGGGAGGGACCCAGTACTTC. Protein product: CASSAGGGTQYF.

This clonotype was seen more than once but under ten times. The chain uses TRBV14 and TRBJ1-2; D is ambiguous. The CDR3 is 13 residues long. Trimming took 1 base from V and 2 from J, leaving 5 bases between them. Germline CDR1 is SGHDN and CDR2 is FVKESK. The chain's CDR3 is CASSQAPNYGYTF. The CDR3 DNA follows: TGTGCCAGCAGCCAAGCTCCAAACTATGGCTACACCTTC.

The chain employs TRBV6-5 and TRBJ2-7, with 7 bases lining up with TRBD1. Germline V CDR1 and CDR2: MNHEY, SVGAGI. The CDR3 is made up of 15 amino acids. V dropped 4 bases and J dropped 2; count of bases not matched to a gene: 8. CDR3 bases: TGTGCCAGCAGTTGGAACAGGGGTATGCCCTACGAGCAGTACTTC. Encoded protein: CASSWNRGMPYEQYF.

This sequence joins TRBV30 and TRBJ1-1; TRBD1 matches at 7 bases. The CDR3 runs 14 residues. Germline V gene lookup returns CDR1 GTSNPN and CDR2 SVGIG (reference sequence). V lost 4 bases, J lost 1 base, and 6 bases stayed unmatched. The CDR3 region has the DNA TGTGCCTGGACTGCGACAGGGTGGAACACTGAAGCTTTCTTT. Encoded protein: CAWTATGWNTEAFF.

This clonotype occurred a few times. As DNA, the CDR3 is TGTGCCAGCAGCCAGCTTACAATGAACACCGGGGAGCTGTTTTTT. Translation gives CASSQLTMNTGELFF. The chain carries TRBV11-2 and TRBJ2-2; D unresolved. In germline, CDR1 is SGHAT, CDR2 FQNNGV. The CDR3 has 15 residues. V lost 5 bases and J 1 base, leaving 11 bases between the germline ends.

This chain uses TRBV12-3 or TRBV12-4 with TRBJ1-6; D might be TRBD1 (5 bases). V dropped 4 bases and J dropped 6 bases, with 16 bases sitting between them. The length of the CDR3 is 16 residues. The CDR3 sequence: CASSSRASGSNSPLHF. The CDR3 nucleotides read TGTGCCAGCAGTTCCCGGGCCTCAGGGTCTAATTCACCCCTCCACTTT.

This clonotype was found a few times. J is TRBJ2-1 and V is TRBV12-3 or TRBV12-4; D possibly uses TRBD1 or TRBD2 (6 bases each). This CDR3 has 14 residues. Trimming removed 2 bases from V and 9 bases from J, with 14 bases in between. CDR3 region: CASSLPRRGREQFF. DNA for the CDR3: TGTGCCAGCAGTTTACCTCGCCGGGGGCGTGAGCAGTTCTTC.

The rearrangement uses TRBV20-1 and TRBJ2-5, with D uncertain. Germline CDR1 and CDR2: DFQATT and SNEGSKA (reference sequence). The CDR3 has 13 amino acids. Deletions cut 4 bases from V and 5 bases from J, with 14 bases between. CDR3 region: CSAIRTAKETQYF. As DNA, the CDR3 is TGCAGTGCTATTAGGACCGCTAAGGAGACCCAGTACTTC.

The V call is TRBV10-3, the J call TRBJ2-3; 8 nucleotides agree with TRBD1. Germline V CDR1 and CDR2: ENHRY, SYGVKD. Trimming at V came to 2 bases and at J to 1 base, leaving 2 bases not matched to a gene. CDR3 length equals 15 residues. The CDR3 coding sequence is TGTGCCATCAGTGAGCGGGACAGGCGCACAGATACGCAGTATTTT. Its translation: CAISERDRRTDTQYF.

This clonotype occurred a few times. The rearrangement links TRBV7-2 to TRBJ1-5; D is undetermined. V shed 1 base and J shed 5 bases, with 9 bases lying between them. Germline values: CDR1 SGHTA, CDR2 FQGNSA. This CDR3 spans 14 amino acids. The CDR3 protein is CASSLVGADQPQHF. The CDR3 DNA reads as TGTGCCAGCAGCTTAGTAGGTGCCGATCAGCCCCAGCATTTT. Variable domain in full (rest from reference TRBV7-2 and TRBJ1-5): GAGVSQSPSNKVTEKGKDVELRCDPISGHTALYWYRQSLGQGLEFLIYFQGNSAPDKSGLPSDRFSAERTGGSVSTLTIQRTQQEDSAVYLCASSLVGADQPQHFGDGTRLSIL.

The chain joins TRBV12-3 or TRBV12-4 to TRBJ2-7, with D hard to call. The CDR3 loop spans 14 amino acids. V lost 2 bases and J 5 bases, leaving 13 bases between the germline ends. CDR3 bases: TGTGCCAGCAGTTTATATCACAGATCCCACGAGCAGTACTTC. Translation: CASSLYHRSHEQYF.

This clonotype was detected ten times or more. The genes are TRBV7-8 and TRBJ2-2; D possibly uses TRBD1 or TRBD2 (5 bases each). The CDR3 has 14 residues. Germline V CDR1 and CDR2: SGHVS, FQNEAQ. Trimming stripped 0 bases from V and 6 bases from J, with 8 bases between. The CDR3 region has the DNA TGTGCCAGCAGCTTAGCGCTGGGGGCCGGGGAGCTGTTTTTT. Protein sequence: CASSLALGAGELFF.

A few counts support this clonotype. This rearrangement joins TRBV20-1 to TRBJ2-5, with 14 positions matching TRBD2. V trimming: 6 bases; J trimming: 4 bases; junction bases outside the gene matches: 4. Per germline, CDR1 DFQATT and CDR2 SNEGSKA (reference sequence). The CDR3 totals 14 residues. CDR3 in amino acids: CSARTSGGLETQYF. CDR3 DNA sequence: TGCAGTGCGCGGACTAGCGGGGGGCTAGAGACCCAGTACTTC.

This clonotype occurred a few times. This sequence joins TRBV12-3 or TRBV12-4 and TRBJ2-3; possibly TRBD2 for D (6 bases). The V and J ends lost 2 bases and 1 base respectively, with 7 bases between them. This CDR3 comprises 14 residues. CDR3 loop: CASSLWGGTDTQYF. CDR3 DNA sequence: TGTGCCAGCAGTTTATGGGGGGGCACAGATACGCAGTATTTT.